The 27 T cell receptor beta chains below were found in one sample sequenced in a study of T cells in Graves' hyperthyroidism and ophthalmopathy. Regions amplified from RNA transcripts were the TCR beta CDR3 regions. First-round RT-PCR with HTBI primers amplified the TCR CDR3 region. Each CDR3 protein is one row after TCRdb ran MiXCR on the multiplex PCR reads. The sample consists of roughly 330,000 distinct CDR3 sequences, roughly 15% of them appearing once. The material sequenced was blood. Every receptor here comes from a man aged 25-40 years with Graves' hyperthyroidism.

V usage is TRBV6-1 and J usage is TRBJ1-6, with 9 bases that match TRBD1. Germline V gene sequence: CDR1 MNHNS, CDR2 SASEGT. This CDR3 is 17 amino acids long. The V and J ends lost 4 bases and 6 bases, in that order; junction bases with no gene match: 10. CDR3 nucleotide sequence: TGTGCCAGCAGTGGGTTCTCCGGGACAGGGATTAATTCACCCCTCCACTTT. Translated: CASSGFSGTGINSPLHF.

There are many counts of this clonotype. The V and J genes are TRBV12-5 and TRBJ2-5; TRBD2 aligns across 12 bases. This CDR3 is built from 15 residues. Germline lookup yields CDR1 LGHNT and CDR2 FRNRAP. The junction had 5 bases not matched to a gene; V was cut back by 5 bases and J by 4 bases. The CDR3 spells CASGPTSGRRETQYF. The CDR3 nucleotides read TGTGCTAGTGGTCCGACTAGCGGGAGAAGAGAGACCCAGTACTTC.

A few counts support this clonotype. The chain links TRBV15 to TRBJ2-3; TRBD2 matches 10 bases. Trimming removed 0 bases from V and 5 bases from J; junction bases left unmatched: 8. In germline, CDR1 is LNHNV, CDR2 YYDKDF (reference sequence). The CDR3 contains 17 residues. CDR3 nucleotides: TGTGCCACCAGCAGAGATCTCCAGCGGGAGGGAGGAGATACGCAGTATTTT. It translates to CATSRDLQREGGDTQYF.

This clonotype was counted a few times. The chain employs TRBV9 and TRBJ2-5, with TRBD2 identical over 7 bases. The CDR3 sequence is 17 residues long. V trimming: 3 bases; J trimming: 1 base; junction bases outside the gene matches: 12. Germline V lookup: CDR1 SGDLS, CDR2 YYNGEE. The DNA of the CDR3 is TGTGCCAGCAGCGGGGGGGGACTACACCCCTCCCAAGAGACCCAGTACTTC. This translates into CASSGGGLHPSQETQYF. The full variable domain, its missing parts supplied by reference TRBV9 and TRBJ2-5, is DSGVTQTPKHLITATGQRVTLRCSPRSGDLSVYWYQQSLDQGLQFLIQYYNGEERAKGNILERFSAQQFPDLHSELNLSSLELGDSALYFCASSGGGLHPSQETQYFGPGTRLLVL.

This clonotype occurred a few times. The chain combines TRBV4-1 with TRBJ2-6, with 7 bases aligning to TRBD2. CDR3 length equals 17 residues. V lost 1 base to trimming and J lost 4 bases; unmatched junction nucleotides: 7. Germline V gene data show CDR1 as MGHRA and CDR2 as YSYEKL. CDR3 residues: CASSQVGRERGANVLTF. CDR3 coding DNA: TGCGCCAGCAGCCAAGTTGGGCGGGAGAGGGGGGCCAACGTCCTGACTTTC.

The sample holds a few counts of this clonotype. The V and J genes are TRBV20-1 and TRBJ2-4; the D is unclear. The CDR3 covers 12 residues. Germline loops: CDR1 DFQATT, CDR2 SNEGSKA (reference sequence). V was cut by 0 bases and J by 4 bases, with 4 bases left in between. The CDR3 reads CSAREGKNIQYF. Written as DNA, the CDR3 is TGCAGTGCTAGAGAAGGGAAAAACATTCAGTACTTC.

This clonotype came up many times. The chain carries TRBV30 and TRBJ2-7; TRBD2 aligns across 7 bases. After removal of 4 bases from V and 6 bases from J, the junction contained 12 bases not matched to a gene. Germline V gives CDR1 GTSNPN, CDR2 SVGIG (reference sequence). This CDR3 is built from 14 residues. In DNA, the CDR3 is TGTGCCTGGACTCTACGGGGGGATGGAGGCGAGCAGTACTTC. Translating gives CAWTLRGDGGEQYF.

The CDR3 spells CASSLGVGLAGGRSYNEQFF. In DNA form, the CDR3 reads TGTGCCAGCAGCTTGGGGGTAGGGCTAGCGGGAGGCCGATCCTACAATGAGCAGTTCTTC. The chain recombines TRBV7-9 with TRBJ2-1; 11 bases fit TRBD2. Germline lookup yields CDR1 SEHNR and CDR2 FQNEAQ (reference sequence). The CDR3 spans 20 residues. V lost 3 bases and J lost 1; bases outside the gene matches: 14.

Ten or more counts support this clonotype. This rearrangement joins TRBV28 to TRBJ1-5, with D unclear. Germline CDR1 MDHEN, CDR2 SYDVKM. The CDR3 extends over 12 amino acids. V gave up 2 bases and J gave up 3 bases, with 2 bases separating them. The CDR3 here is CASSLVNQPQHF. In DNA form, the CDR3 reads TGTGCCAGCAGTTTAGTCAATCAGCCCCAGCATTTT.

V usage is TRBV2 and J usage is TRBJ2-1; D is uncertain. The V end lost 4 bases, the J end lost 8 bases, and 9 bases lay between the germline ends. This CDR3 contains 12 residues. The germline V gene has CDR1 SNHLY and CDR2 FYNNEI. The CDR3 here is CASSVLGYEQFF. CDR3 in DNA: TGTGCCAGCAGTGTTCTGGGATATGAGCAGTTCTTC.

This clonotype came up many times. This chain connects TRBV6-1 to TRBJ2-1; D might be TRBD1 (6 bases). V was clipped by 2 bases and J by 4 bases, with 21 bases between them. The V gene's germline CDR1 is MNHNS and CDR2 SASEGT. This CDR3 has 18 amino acids. The chain's CDR3 is CASSELWGQNKPYNEQFF. The CDR3 DNA follows: TGTGCCAGCAGTGAATTATGGGGACAAAACAAACCGTACAATGAGCAGTTCTTC.

At least ten counts were recorded for this clonotype. V usage is TRBV20-1 and J usage is TRBJ2-7; D not certain. The germline V and J ends were trimmed by 6 bases and 4 bases, with 19 bases remaining between them. Germline CDR1 reads DFQATT; CDR2 reads SNEGSKA (reference sequence). The CDR3 has 14 residues. CDR3 in DNA: TGCAGTGCCAATCCAAGGACCACCTGGTACGAGCAGTACTTC. Amino acid sequence: CSANPRTTWYEQYF.

This clonotype was detected a few times. The rearrangement uses TRBV27 and TRBJ2-7, with D perhaps matching TRBD1 or TRBD2 (6 bases each). Trimming shortened V by 5 bases and J by 0 bases, and 20 bases separated the two germline ends. Germline CDR1 reads MNHEY; CDR2 reads SMNVEV (reference sequence). CDR3 size: 17 residues. The CDR3: CASSPQHGGQSSYEQYF. In nucleotides, the CDR3 is TGTGCCAGCAGTCCGCAGCACGGGGGCCAAAGCTCCTACGAGCAGTACTTC.

The chain joins TRBV4-2 to TRBJ2-1; D is perhaps TRBD1 or TRBD2 (5 bases each). The CDR3 is made up of 16 amino acids. The V gene's germline CDR1 is LGHNA and CDR2 YNFKEQ. The V and J ends lost 5 bases and 7 bases respectively, with 21 bases between them. CDR3 sequence reads: CASSNSRDLRGNEQFF. Here the CDR3 DNA reads TGTGCCAGCAGCAACTCCCGGGACCTACGAGGGAATGAGCAGTTCTTC.

The gene calls are TRBV24-1 and TRBJ2-3; D ambiguous. CDR1 is KGHDR and CDR2 is SFDVKD in the germline V gene. This CDR3 is built from 13 residues. Trimming cost V 5 bases and J 6 bases, with 11 bases left between them. In nucleotides, the CDR3 is TGTGCCACCAGTGGGCAGCTCGGGGATACGCAGTATTTT. Protein product: CATSGQLGDTQYF.

This clonotype was found a few times. The rearrangement joins TRBV6-1 to TRBJ2-2; D perhaps matches TRBD1 (6 bases). V lost 4 bases and J lost 3, with 9 bases in between. The CDR3 consists of 14 residues. Germline CDR1 reads MNHNS; CDR2 reads SASEGT. The DNA for the CDR3 is TGTGCCAGCAGTGGCGACAGGTACACCGGGGAGCTGTTTTTT. Translated, it gives CASSGDRYTGELFF.

This clonotype came up many times. CDR3 residues: CASSPNSYEQYF. The CDR3 DNA sequence: TGTGCCAGCAGTCCCAACTCATACGAGCAGTACTTC. The J gene is TRBJ2-7, the V gene TRBV18; D is ambiguous. Germline-derived CDR1 and CDR2 are KGHSH and LQKENI. The CDR3 runs to 12 residues. The V and J ends lost 8 bases and 4 bases respectively, with 12 bases between them. Combining the CDR3 with reference TRBV18 and TRBJ2-7 gives the whole variable domain NAGVMQNPRHLVRRRGQEARLRCSPMKGHSHVYWYRQLPEEGLKFMVYLQKENIIDESGMPKERFSAEFPKEGPSILRIQQVVRGDSAAYFCASSPNSYEQYFGPGTRLTVT.

The V call is TRBV6-5, the J call TRBJ2-2; D remains ambiguous. The CDR3 is made up of 15 amino acids. Germline lookup yields CDR1 MNHEY and CDR2 SVGAGI. The ends were cut back, 2 bases at V and 3 bases at J, with 10 bases in the middle. The CDR3 region is CASSYPGRYTGELFF. The CDR3 DNA sequence: TGTGCCAGCAGTTACCCCGGACGGTACACCGGGGAGCTGTTTTTT.

This clonotype turned up a few times. The rearrangement uses TRBV14 and TRBJ2-3; 14 positions agree with TRBD2. V lost 4 bases and J lost 2; bases outside the gene matches: 20. In germline, CDR1 is SGHDN, CDR2 FVKESK. CDR3 length equals 22 residues. For the CDR3, the DNA is TGTGCCAGCAGCCTAGGACAACTGGGACTAGCGGGAGATGGGGAAGCCACAGATACGCAGTATTTT. Translation: CASSLGQLGLAGDGEATDTQYF.

V gene TRBV4-1 combines with J gene TRBJ2-1, with D unresolved. The germline V and J ends were trimmed by 5 bases and 9 bases, with 20 bases remaining between them. The CDR3 runs to 15 residues. Germline V gene data show CDR1 as MGHRA and CDR2 as YSYEKL. The CDR3 DNA follows: TGCGCCAGCAGCAACCCCCCGGTGTTGAGGACTGAGCAGTTCTTC. Residues: CASSNPPVLRTEQFF.

The genes are TRBV6-1 and TRBJ1-2; the match to TRBD1 covers 7 bases. This CDR3 is built from 16 residues. The J segment lost 8 bases and the V segment lost 1 base, leaving 13 bases of the junction unmatched. Germline loops: CDR1 MNHNS, CDR2 SASEGT. CDR3 DNA sequence: TGTGCCAGCAGTGAAGGGGGGACAGCCTCTCCGGGGGGCTACACCTTC. Its protein product is CASSEGGTASPGGYTF.

This clonotype was seen only a few times. The V gene is TRBV29-1, the J gene TRBJ1-2; a possible D gene is TRBD1 (5 bases). Germline CDR1 is SQVTM and CDR2 is ANQGSEA. The V end lost 7 bases, the J end lost 9 bases, and 21 bases lay between the germline ends. This CDR3 has 13 amino acids. CDR3 loop: CSAEGREGVRYTF. CDR3 nucleotides: TGCAGCGCAGAAGGCAGGGAAGGGGTCCGCTACACCTTC.

This clonotype has a count of ten or more. The V call is TRBV11-3, the J call TRBJ2-1; no clear D. The CDR3 sequence is 13 residues long. Germline V gene sequence: CDR1 SGHNT, CDR2 YENEEA. V lost 4 bases to trimming and J lost 9 bases, with 13 bases between them. The CDR3 sequence: CASSSGSTGEQFF. In DNA, the CDR3 is TGTGCCAGCAGCTCTGGGTCCACGGGTGAGCAGTTCTTC.

This clonotype was detected only a few times. This chain connects TRBV9 to TRBJ2-5; tentatively, D is TRBD1 or TRBD2 (6 bases each). V gave up 0 bases and J gave up 4 bases, with 10 bases separating them. Germline CDR1 and CDR2: SGDLS and YYNGEE. The CDR3 spans 14 residues. The CDR3 here is CASSVEGGGETQYF. As DNA, the CDR3 is TGTGCCAGCAGCGTAGAGGGGGGAGGAGAGACCCAGTACTTC.

This clonotype was seen a few times. The chain employs TRBV20-1 and TRBJ2-3; D not resolved. The CDR3 covers 15 residues. Germline assignment: CDR1 DFQATT and CDR2 SNEGSKA (reference sequence). Trimming stripped 5 bases from V and 5 bases from J, with 20 bases between. CDR3 sequence (DNA): TGCAGTGCTCCCCCGGACGCCGGGTACGGAGATACGCAGTATTTT. This gives the protein CSAPPDAGYGDTQYF.

This clonotype was recorded many times. The rearrangement uses TRBV10-3 and TRBJ2-1, with TRBD2 identical over 8 bases. The CDR3 is 16 amino acids. Germline assignment: CDR1 ENHRY and CDR2 SYGVKD. J lost 2 bases, V lost 2 bases, and 5 bases had no gene match. The CDR3 nucleotides are TGTGCCATCAGTGAGAGGACGGGGGGGACCTACAATGAGCAGTTCTTC. Protein product: CAISERTGGTYNEQFF.

The gene calls are TRBV20-1 and TRBJ1-3; 8 positions agree with TRBD1. V gave up 0 bases and J gave up 0 bases; unmatched junction bases: 1. Per the germline V gene, CDR1 is DFQATT and CDR2 is SNEGSKA (reference sequence). There are 15 residues in the CDR3. In nucleotides, the CDR3 is TGCAGTGCTAGAGAGGGGACAGGCTCTGGAAACACCATATATTTT. The encoded protein is CSAREGTGSGNTIYF.